This T cell receptor beta chain is from a study of control samples from healthy donors and cancer patients. Method: immunoSEQ multiplex PCR; TCRdb's copy keeps in-frame clones and lacks some. Seen here are fewer than 250,000 clones, over 80% observed once, and the top ten hold less than 2%. With V trimmed by 4 bases and J by 5 bases, 20 bases remained unmatched. From germline, CDR1 is SGHAT and CDR2 FQNNGV. CDR3 length: 19 residues. The sample comprised blood. This sequence was found in a man younger than 45 in good health. The V and J genes are TRBV11-2 and TRBJ1-3; 7 bases match TRBD1. CDR3 protein: CASSSRQGPSLRDRNTIYF. DNA for the CDR3: TGTGCCAGCAGCTCCCGACAGGGTCCTAGCCTTCGGGACCGAAACACCATATATTTT.